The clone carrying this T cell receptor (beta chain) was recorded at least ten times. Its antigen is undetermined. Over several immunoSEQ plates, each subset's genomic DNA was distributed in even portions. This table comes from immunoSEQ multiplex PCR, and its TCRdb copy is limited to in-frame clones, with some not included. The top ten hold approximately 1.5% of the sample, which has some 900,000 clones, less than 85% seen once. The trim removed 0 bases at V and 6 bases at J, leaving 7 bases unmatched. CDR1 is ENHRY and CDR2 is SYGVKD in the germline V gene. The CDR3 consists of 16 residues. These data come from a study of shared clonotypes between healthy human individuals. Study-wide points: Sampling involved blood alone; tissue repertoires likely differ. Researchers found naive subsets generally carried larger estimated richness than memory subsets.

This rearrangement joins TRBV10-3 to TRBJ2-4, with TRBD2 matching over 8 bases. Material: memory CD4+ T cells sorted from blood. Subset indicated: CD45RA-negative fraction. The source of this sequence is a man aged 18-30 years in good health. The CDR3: CAISESLTGRGNIQYF. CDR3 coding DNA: TGTGCCATCAGTGAGTCGTTGACCGGGAGGGGAAACATTCAGTACTTC.